The rows below give T cell receptor beta chains drawn from one sample of a study of T cells after yellow fever vaccination. TCRdb ran MiXCR on the 5' RACE reads and lists one entry per CDR3 protein. This sample has about 73,000 distinct CDR3 sequences, with 7.7% found just once. The sequencing used CD8+ T cells sorted from PBMCs, collected on the day of the yellow fever booster vaccination. These receptors were obtained from a man aged 30-40 years who received the YFV17D yellow fever vaccine. The CDR3 runs from the conserved cysteine through the conserved F or W. Fields, in order: D gene, V gene, clone size, J gene, CDR3 DNA, CDR3 protein. D genes are given only for firm matches. Where a row states a size, it is once, few, many or the class of an expanded clone; other rows omit it.

TRBD1	TRBV4-3	few	TRBJ2-3	TGCGCCAGCAGCCACTCGGACAGGGGGGATACGCAGTATTTT	CASSHSDRGDTQYF
-	TRBV7-2	few	TRBJ1-3	TGTGCCAGCAGCTTTAGTCAGGCGGCTTTGGACACCATATATTTT	CASSFSQAALDTIYF
-	TRBV2	many	TRBJ2-7	TGTGCCAGCAGTGAAATGCTCTCAGTGGGTAGGTCCTACGAGCAGTACTTC	CASSEMLSVGRSYEQYF
TRBD2	TRBV28	many	TRBJ2-1	TGTGCCAGCAGCCGCCCGGGGCGGGAGGTAGTCTACAATGAGCAGTTCTTC	CASSRPGREVVYNEQFF
TRBD2	TRBV7-6	few	TRBJ2-7	TGTGCCAGCAGCTTAGATTTTAGCGGGAGCTCCTACGAGCAGTACTTC	CASSLDFSGSSYEQYF
-	TRBV6-2/TRBV6-3	many	TRBJ2-7	TGTGCCAGCAGTGTCGACACAAATACCTTCCGATTTTACGAGCAGTACTTC	CASSVDTNTFRFYEQYF
-	TRBV6-5	-	TRBJ2-2	TGTGCCAGCAGTTATCGGGGCACCGGGGAGCTGTTTTTT	CASSYRGTGELFF
-	TRBV29-1	-	TRBJ2-4	TGCAGCGGGGACGGCGAAAACATTCAGTACTTC	CSGDGENIQYF
-	TRBV20-1	many	TRBJ2-3	TGCAGTGCTAGAGATCTTAGTGCCAATGGATATACGCAGTATTTT	CSARDLSANGYTQYF
-	TRBV14	many	TRBJ2-5	TGTGCCAGCAGCCACACGGGAGCGGAGACCCAGTACTTC	CASSHTGAETQYF
TRBD1	TRBV10-3	few	TRBJ2-5	TGTGCCATCAGTACGGACAGGGGAGGGGGTCACGAGACCCAGTACTTC	CAISTDRGGGHETQYF
TRBD2	TRBV9	few	TRBJ2-1	TGTGCCAGCAGCATAGCGGGAGAACGTTACAATGAGCAGTTCTTC	CASSIAGERYNEQFF
TRBD2	TRBV10-3	few	TRBJ2-1	TGTGCCATCACCTCCAGCGGGAGTGGTCTCAATGAGCAGTTCTTC	CAITSSGSGLNEQFF
-	TRBV12-3/TRBV12-4	many	TRBJ2-1	TGTGCCAGCAGCTTGGGTTACAATGAGCAGTTCTTC	CASSLGYNEQFF
TRBD2	TRBV2	many	TRBJ2-1	TGTGCCAGCAGTGGCCTAGCGGGAGACTCCTACAATGAGCAGTTCTTC	CASSGLAGDSYNEQFF
-	TRBV12-3/TRBV12-4	few	TRBJ1-5	TGTGCCAGCAACTGGGAAGGCCTAGGGCAGCCCCAGCATTTT	CASNWEGLGQPQHF
-	TRBV16	-	TRBJ2-7	TGTGCCAGCAGCCTGAGGACAGAGGCCACCTACGAGCAGTACTTC	CASSLRTEATYEQYF
-	TRBV7-3	-	TRBJ2-1	TGTGCCAGCAGCTTAAATGGAGCGTCCCACAATGAGCAGTTCTTC	CASSLNGASHNEQFF